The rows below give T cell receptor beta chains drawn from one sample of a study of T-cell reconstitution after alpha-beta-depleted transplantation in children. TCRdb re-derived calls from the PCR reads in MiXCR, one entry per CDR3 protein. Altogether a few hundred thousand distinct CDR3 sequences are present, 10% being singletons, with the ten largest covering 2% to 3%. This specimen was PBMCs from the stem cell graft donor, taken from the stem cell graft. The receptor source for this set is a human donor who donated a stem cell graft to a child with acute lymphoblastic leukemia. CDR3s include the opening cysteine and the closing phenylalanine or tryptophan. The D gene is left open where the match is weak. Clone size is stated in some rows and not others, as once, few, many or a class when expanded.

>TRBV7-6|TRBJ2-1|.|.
CASSATFGTKYNEQFF
TGTGCCAGCAGCGCAACCTTCGGGACCAAATACAATGAGCAGTTCTTC
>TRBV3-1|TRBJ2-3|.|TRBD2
CASCTGTSGINPPPQYF
TGTGCCAGCTGTACCGGGACTAGCGGGATCAACCCCCCACCGCAGTATTTT
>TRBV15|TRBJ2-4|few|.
CATSPQGHVAKNIQYF
TGTGCCACCAGCCCACAGGGCCATGTAGCCAAAAACATTCAGTACTTC
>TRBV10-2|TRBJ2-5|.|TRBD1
CASSQTGGRETQYF
TGCGCCAGCAGCCAGACAGGGGGCAGGGAGACCCAGTACTTC
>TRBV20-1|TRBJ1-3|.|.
CSARDSAIGNTIYF
TGCAGTGCTAGGGACAGCGCCATTGGAAACACCATATATTTT
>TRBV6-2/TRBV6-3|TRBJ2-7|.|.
CASSQRFDEQYF
TGTGCCAGCAGTCAACGGTTCGACGAGCAGTACTTC
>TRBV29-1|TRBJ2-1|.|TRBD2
CSVVGGRVYNEQFF
TGCAGCGTTGTCGGCGGGAGGGTGTACAATGAGCAGTTCTTC
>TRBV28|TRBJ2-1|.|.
CASSQPPLSYYNEQFF
TGTGCCAGCAGTCAACCCCCCCTCTCCTACTACAATGAGCAGTTCTTC
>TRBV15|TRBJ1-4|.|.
CATSRGNFGATNEKLFF
TGTGCCACCAGCAGAGGGAATTTTGGGGCAACTAATGAAAAACTGTTTTTT
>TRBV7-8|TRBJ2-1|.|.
CASSLPSIRGSSNEQFF
TGTGCCAGCAGCTTACCGTCGATCCGGGGGAGTAGCAATGAGCAGTTCTTC
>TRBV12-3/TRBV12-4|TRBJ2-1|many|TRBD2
CASTSRLAGGEQFF
TGTGCCAGCACCTCCCGACTAGCGGGAGGTGAGCAGTTCTTC
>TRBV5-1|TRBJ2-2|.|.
CASSPWVDTGELFF
TGCGCCAGCAGCCCGTGGGTAGATACCGGGGAGCTGTTTTTT
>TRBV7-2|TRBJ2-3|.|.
CASSLDGGPGDTQYF
TGTGCCAGCAGCTTAGACGGGGGCCCGGGGGATACGCAGTATTTT
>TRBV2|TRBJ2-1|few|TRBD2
CASSEGLAEYNEQFF
TGTGCCAGCAGTGAAGGGCTAGCGGAGTACAATGAGCAGTTCTTC
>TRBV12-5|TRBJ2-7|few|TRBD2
CASGPLSGRGTYEQYF
TGTGCTAGTGGTCCACTTAGCGGGAGGGGGACCTACGAGCAGTACTTC
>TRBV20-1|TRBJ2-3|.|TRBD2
CSATTSGNAWADTQYF
TGCAGTGCAACGACTAGCGGGAATGCTTGGGCAGATACGCAGTATTTT
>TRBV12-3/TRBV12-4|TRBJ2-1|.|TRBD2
CASSRPSTSGGNNEQFF
TGTGCCAGCAGTCGCCCATCGACTAGCGGTGGAAACAATGAGCAGTTCTTC
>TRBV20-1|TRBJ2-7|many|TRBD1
CSASPGTGADEQYF
TGCAGTGCTAGCCCCGGGACAGGGGCCGACGAGCAGTACTTC
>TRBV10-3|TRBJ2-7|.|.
CAISYHENSYEQYF
TGTGCCATCAGCTACCACGAGAACTCCTACGAGCAGTACTTC
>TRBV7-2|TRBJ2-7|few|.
CASSLPGLLLEQYF
TGTGCCAGCAGCCTCCCGGGCCTACTCCTCGAGCAGTACTTC
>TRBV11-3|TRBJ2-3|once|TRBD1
CASSLVGGTGDTQYF
TGTGCCAGCAGCCTAGTCGGCGGGACAGGAGATACGCAGTATTTT
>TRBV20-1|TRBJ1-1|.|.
CSARIEGLMNTEAFF
TGCAGTGCTAGAATCGAGGGGCTAATGAACACTGAAGCTTTCTTT
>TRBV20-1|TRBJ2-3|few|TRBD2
CSATRASGNADTQYF
TGCAGTGCCACTCGGGCTAGCGGGAATGCAGATACGCAGTATTTT
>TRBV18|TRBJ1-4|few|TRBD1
CASSPWDRVNEKLFF
TGTGCCAGCTCACCTTGGGACAGAGTTAATGAAAAACTGTTTTTT
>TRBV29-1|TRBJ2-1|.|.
CSVAPRGGLEQFF
TGCAGCGTTGCCCCCCGGGGAGGACTTGAGCAGTTCTTC
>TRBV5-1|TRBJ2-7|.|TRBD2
CASSRGTSGIYEQYF
TGCGCCAGCAGCCGAGGGACTAGCGGGATCTACGAGCAGTACTTC
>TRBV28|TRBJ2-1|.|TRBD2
CASSSPHVAGGESSSYNEQFF
TGTGCCAGCAGTTCCCCCCATGTTGCCGGGGGGGAATCGAGCTCCTACAATGAGCAGTTCTTC
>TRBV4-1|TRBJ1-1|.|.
CASSQDQAANTEAFF
TGCGCCAGCAGCCAAGATCAGGCCGCGAACACTGAAGCTTTCTTT
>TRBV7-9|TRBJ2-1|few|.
CASPLANEQFF
TGTGCCAGCCCCCTAGCGAATGAGCAGTTCTTC
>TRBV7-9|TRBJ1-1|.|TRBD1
CASRPDRANTEAFF
TGTGCCAGCAGGCCTGACAGGGCGAACACTGAAGCTTTCTTT
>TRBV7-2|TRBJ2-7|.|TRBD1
CASSTPFRTGVSEQYF
TGTGCCAGCAGCACACCCTTCCGGACAGGGGTGTCGGAGCAGTACTTC
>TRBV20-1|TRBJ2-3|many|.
CSARLGYTDTQYF
TGCAGTGCTAGACTGGGATACACAGATACGCAGTATTTT
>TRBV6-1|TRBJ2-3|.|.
CASRPTTGQSEFTDTQYF
TGTGCCAGCAGACCCACTACAGGACAGAGCGAATTCACAGATACGCAGTATTTT
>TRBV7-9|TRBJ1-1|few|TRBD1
CASSLKPTGEPNTEAFF
TGTGCCAGCAGCCTTAAACCCACAGGGGAACCGAACACTGAAGCTTTCTTT
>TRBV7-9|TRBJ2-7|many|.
CASSQDSYEQYF
TGTGCCAGCAGTCAGGACAGCTACGAGCAGTACTTC
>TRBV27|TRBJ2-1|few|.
CASSFAVPYNEQFF
TGTGCCAGCAGTTTCGCGGTACCCTACAATGAGCAGTTCTTC
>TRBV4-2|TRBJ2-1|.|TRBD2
CASSQGPGTSGGNEQFF
TGTGCCAGCAGCCAAGGGCCAGGGACTAGCGGGGGGAATGAGCAGTTCTTC
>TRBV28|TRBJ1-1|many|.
CASSFLDGNTEAFF
TGTGCCAGCAGTTTTTTGGATGGGAACACTGAAGCTTTCTTT
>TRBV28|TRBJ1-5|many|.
CASSIPGRQPQHF
TGTGCCAGCAGCATCCCAGGACGTCAGCCCCAGCATTTT
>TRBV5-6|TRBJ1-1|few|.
CATSGGLNTEAFF
TGTGCTACTAGCGGGGGATTGAACACTGAAGCTTTCTTT
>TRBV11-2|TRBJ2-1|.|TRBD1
CASSNSPVSWDRPYNEQFF
TGTGCCAGCAGCAATTCGCCCGTGAGTTGGGACAGACCCTACAATGAGCAGTTCTTC
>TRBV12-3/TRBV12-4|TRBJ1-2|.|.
CASSLDPGRRAYGYTF
TGTGCCAGCAGTTTGGACCCAGGGAGAAGAGCTTATGGCTACACCTTC
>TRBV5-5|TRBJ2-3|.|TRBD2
CASSTGTSGSTDTQYF
TGTGCCAGCAGTACCGGGACTAGCGGGAGTACAGATACGCAGTATTTT
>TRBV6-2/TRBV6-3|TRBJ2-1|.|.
CASSYYSYNEQFF
TGTGCCAGCAGTTATTACAGTTACAATGAGCAGTTCTTC
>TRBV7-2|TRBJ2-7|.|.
CASSLVRNEQYF
TGTGCCAGCAGCTTAGTACGCAACGAGCAGTACTTC
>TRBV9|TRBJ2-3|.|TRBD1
CASSVTGELLTDTQYF
TGTGCCAGCAGCGTAACAGGGGAACTACTCACAGATACGCAGTATTTT
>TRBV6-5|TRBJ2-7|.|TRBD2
CASSRSGSWNEQYF
TGTGCCAGCAGCCGTAGCGGGAGTTGGAACGAGCAGTACTTC
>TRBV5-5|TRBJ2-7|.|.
CASSSERVLYEQYF
TGTGCCAGCAGCTCAGAGCGGGTCCTCTACGAGCAGTACTTC
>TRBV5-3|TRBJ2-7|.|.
CARSRGPFHYCPCGPSGAYEQYF
TGTGCCAGAAGCCGGGGGCCTTTCCACTATTGCCCCTGCGGGCCTTCAGGGGCGTACGAGCAGTACTTC
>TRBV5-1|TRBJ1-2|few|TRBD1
CASSGGQGAHGYTF
TGCGCCAGCAGCGGTGGACAGGGGGCTCATGGCTACACCTTC
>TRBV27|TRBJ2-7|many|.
CASTGYSYEQYF
TGTGCCAGCACCGGGTACTCCTACGAGCAGTACTTC
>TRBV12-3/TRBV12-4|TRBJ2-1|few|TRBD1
CASSLEAGQGWVEQFF
TGTGCCAGCAGTTTAGAAGCGGGACAGGGTTGGGTTGAGCAGTTCTTC